The text below deals with one T cell receptor beta chain. The data are from a study of shared clonotypes between healthy human individuals. Germline CDR1 MDHEN, CDR2 SYDVKM. CDR3 length equals 15 residues. Trimming took off 6 bases at V and 1 base at J, with 16 bases between the two ends. TCRdb's table, derived via immunoSEQ multiplex PCR, lists solely in-frame clones and lacks some. The repertoire holds hundreds of thousands of clones, with around 73% as singletons. This TCR derives from a woman aged 25 to 45 in good health. Specimen: memory CD4+ T cells sorted from blood. Regarding subset: CD45RA-negative fraction. The rearrangement uses TRBV28 and TRBJ2-7; TRBD2 is a possible D gene (7 bases). CDR3 protein: CASSSVGRGSYEQYF. The CDR3, as DNA: TGTGCCAGCAGCTCGGTGGGGAGGGGGTCCTACGAGCAGTACTTC.